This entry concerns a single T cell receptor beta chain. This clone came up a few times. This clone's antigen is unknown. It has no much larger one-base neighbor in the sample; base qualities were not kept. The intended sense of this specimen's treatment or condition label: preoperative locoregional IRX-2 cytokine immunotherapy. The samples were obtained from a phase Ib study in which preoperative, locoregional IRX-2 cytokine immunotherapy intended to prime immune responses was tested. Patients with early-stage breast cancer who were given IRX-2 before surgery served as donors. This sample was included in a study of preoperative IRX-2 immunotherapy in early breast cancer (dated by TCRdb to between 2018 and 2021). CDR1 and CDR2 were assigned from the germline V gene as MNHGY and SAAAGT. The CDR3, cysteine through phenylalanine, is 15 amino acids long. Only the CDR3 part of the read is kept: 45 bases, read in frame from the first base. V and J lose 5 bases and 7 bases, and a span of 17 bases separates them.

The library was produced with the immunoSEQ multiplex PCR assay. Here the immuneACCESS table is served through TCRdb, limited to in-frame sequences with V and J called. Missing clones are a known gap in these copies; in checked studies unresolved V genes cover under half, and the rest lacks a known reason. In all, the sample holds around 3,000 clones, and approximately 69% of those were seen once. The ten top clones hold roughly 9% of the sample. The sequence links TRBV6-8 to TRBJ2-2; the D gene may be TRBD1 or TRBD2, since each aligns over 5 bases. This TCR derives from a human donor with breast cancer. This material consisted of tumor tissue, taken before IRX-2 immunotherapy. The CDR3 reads CASSDYRDPLGELFF. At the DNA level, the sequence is TGTGCCAGCAGTGACTACCGGGACCCACTCGGGGAGCTGTTTTTT.